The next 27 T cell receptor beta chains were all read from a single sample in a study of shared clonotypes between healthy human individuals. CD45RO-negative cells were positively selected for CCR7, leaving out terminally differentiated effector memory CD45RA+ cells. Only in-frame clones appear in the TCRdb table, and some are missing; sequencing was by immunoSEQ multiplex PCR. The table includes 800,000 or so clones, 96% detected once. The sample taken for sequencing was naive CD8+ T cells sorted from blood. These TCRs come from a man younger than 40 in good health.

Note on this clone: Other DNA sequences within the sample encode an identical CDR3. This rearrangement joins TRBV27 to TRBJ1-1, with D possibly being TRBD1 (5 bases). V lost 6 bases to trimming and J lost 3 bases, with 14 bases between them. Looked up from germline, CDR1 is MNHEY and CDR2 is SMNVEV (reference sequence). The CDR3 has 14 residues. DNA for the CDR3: TGTGCCAGCAGCCTTCTCGGGGGGGACACTGAAGCTTTCTTT. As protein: CASSLLGGDTEAFF.

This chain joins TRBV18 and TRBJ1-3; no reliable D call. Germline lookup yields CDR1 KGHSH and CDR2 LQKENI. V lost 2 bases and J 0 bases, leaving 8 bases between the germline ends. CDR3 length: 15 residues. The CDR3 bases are TGTGCCAGCTCACCAGGGGAAGCCTCTGGAAACACCATATATTTT. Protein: CASSPGEASGNTIYF.

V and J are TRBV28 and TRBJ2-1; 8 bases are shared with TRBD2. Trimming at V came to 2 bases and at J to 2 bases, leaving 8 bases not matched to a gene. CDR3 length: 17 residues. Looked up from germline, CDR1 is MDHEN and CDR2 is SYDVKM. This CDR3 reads CASSLGDGTSAYNEQFF. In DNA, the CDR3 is TGTGCCAGCAGTTTAGGGGACGGGACTAGTGCCTACAATGAGCAGTTCTTC.

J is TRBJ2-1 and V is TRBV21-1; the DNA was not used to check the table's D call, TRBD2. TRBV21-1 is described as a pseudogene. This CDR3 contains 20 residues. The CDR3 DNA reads TGTGCCAGCAGCAAAGGGGGGTTAGCGGGAGACTCGAGCTCCTACAATGAGCAGTTCTTC. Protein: CASSKGGLAGDSSSYNEQFF.

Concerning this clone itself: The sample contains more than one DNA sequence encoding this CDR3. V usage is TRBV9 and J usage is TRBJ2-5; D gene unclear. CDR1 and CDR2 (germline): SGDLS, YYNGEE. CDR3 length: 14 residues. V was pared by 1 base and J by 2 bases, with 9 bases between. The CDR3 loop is CASSVTGLQETQYF. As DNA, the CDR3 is TGTGCCAGCAGCGTAACCGGCCTACAAGAGACCCAGTACTTC.

Here the CDR3 reads CASSPTFYEQYF. For the CDR3, the DNA is TGTGCCAGCAGCCCTACTTTCTACGAGCAGTACTTC. This chain links TRBV7-8 with TRBJ2-7; D not resolved. Germline lookup yields CDR1 SGHVS and CDR2 FQNEAQ. This CDR3 region has 12 residues. V was pared by 5 bases and J by 3 bases, with 8 bases between.

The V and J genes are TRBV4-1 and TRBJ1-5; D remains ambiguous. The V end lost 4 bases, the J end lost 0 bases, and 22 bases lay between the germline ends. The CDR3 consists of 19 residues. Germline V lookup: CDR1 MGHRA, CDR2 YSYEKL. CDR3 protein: CASSLRSIGGQFSNQPQHF. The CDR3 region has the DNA TGCGCCAGCAGCCTACGATCTATCGGAGGGCAGTTTAGCAATCAGCCCCAGCATTTT.

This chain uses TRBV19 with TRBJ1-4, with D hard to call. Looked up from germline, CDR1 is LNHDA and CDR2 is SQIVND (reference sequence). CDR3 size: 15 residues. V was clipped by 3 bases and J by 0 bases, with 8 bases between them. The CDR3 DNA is TGTGCCAGTAGTATGTGGCAGACAACTAATGAAAAACTGTTTTTT. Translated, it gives CASSMWQTTNEKLFF.

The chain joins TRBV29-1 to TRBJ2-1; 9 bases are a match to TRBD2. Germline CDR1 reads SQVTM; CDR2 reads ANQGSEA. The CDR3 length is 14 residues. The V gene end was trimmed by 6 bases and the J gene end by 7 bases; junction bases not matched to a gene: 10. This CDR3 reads CSVLSGSSENEQFF. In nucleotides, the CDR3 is TGCAGCGTCCTTAGCGGGAGTTCTGAGAATGAGCAGTTCTTC.

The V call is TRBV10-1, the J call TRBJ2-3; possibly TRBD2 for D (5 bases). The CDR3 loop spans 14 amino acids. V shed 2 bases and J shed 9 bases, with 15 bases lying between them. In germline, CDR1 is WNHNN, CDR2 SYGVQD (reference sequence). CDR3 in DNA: TGCGCCAGCAGTGAGGTACTAGGGTTTGAGACGCAGTATTTT. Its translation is CASSEVLGFETQYF.

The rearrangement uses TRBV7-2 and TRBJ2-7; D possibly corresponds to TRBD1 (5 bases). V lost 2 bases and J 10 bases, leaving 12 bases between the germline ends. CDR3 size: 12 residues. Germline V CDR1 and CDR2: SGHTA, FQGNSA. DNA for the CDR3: TGTGCCAGCAGCTTAAACCAACAGGACCAGTACTTC. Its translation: CASSLNQQDQYF.

Here the CDR3 reads CASRQDSYSNQPQHF. As DNA, the CDR3 is TGCGCCAGCAGACAGGACAGCTATAGCAATCAGCCCCAGCATTTT. The V and J genes are TRBV4-1 and TRBJ1-5; D possibly corresponds to TRBD1 (6 bases). The germline V gene encodes CDR1 MGHRA and CDR2 YSYEKL. Trimming took off 6 bases at V and 0 bases at J, with 12 bases between the two ends. The length of the CDR3 is 15 residues.

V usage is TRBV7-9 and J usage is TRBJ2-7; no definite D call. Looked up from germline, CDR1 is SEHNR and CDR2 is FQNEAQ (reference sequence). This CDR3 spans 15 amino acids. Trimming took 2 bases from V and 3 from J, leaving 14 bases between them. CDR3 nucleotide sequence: TGTGCCAGCAGCTTACCATCCCTGGACGTCTACGAGCAGTACTTC. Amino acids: CASSLPSLDVYEQYF.

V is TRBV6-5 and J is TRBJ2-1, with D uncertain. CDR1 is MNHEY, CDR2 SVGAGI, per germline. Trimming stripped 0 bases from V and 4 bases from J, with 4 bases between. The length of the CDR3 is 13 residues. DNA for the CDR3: TGTGCCAGCAGTTACTCATTATACAATGAGCAGTTCTTC. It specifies CASSYSLYNEQFF.

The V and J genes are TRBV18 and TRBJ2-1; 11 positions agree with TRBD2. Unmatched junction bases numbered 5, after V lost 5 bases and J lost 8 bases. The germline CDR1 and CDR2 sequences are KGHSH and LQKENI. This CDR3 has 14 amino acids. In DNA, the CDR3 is TGTGCCAGCTCAGATCTAGCGGGAGGCTATGAGCAGTTCTTC. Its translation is CASSDLAGGYEQFF.

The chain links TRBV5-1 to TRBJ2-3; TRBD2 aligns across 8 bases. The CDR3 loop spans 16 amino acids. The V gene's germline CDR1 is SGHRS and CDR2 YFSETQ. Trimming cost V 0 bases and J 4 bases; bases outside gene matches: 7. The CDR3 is CASSLGRGRLPDTQYF. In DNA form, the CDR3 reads TGCGCCAGCAGCTTGGGTCGCGGGAGGCTTCCAGATACGCAGTATTTT. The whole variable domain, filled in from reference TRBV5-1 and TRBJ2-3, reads KAGVTQTPRYLIKTRGQQVTLSCSPISGHRSVSWYQQTPGQGLQFLFEYFSETQRNKGNFPGRFSGRQFSNSRSEMNVSTLELGDSALYLCASSLGRGRLPDTQYFGPGTRLTVL.

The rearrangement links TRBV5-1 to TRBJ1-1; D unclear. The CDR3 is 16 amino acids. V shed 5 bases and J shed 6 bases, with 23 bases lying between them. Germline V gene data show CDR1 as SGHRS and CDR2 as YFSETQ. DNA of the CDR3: TGCGCCAGCAGGGTGAATAGGGCCCCGAGCGGGGCTGAAGCTTTCTTT. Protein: CASRVNRAPSGAEAFF.

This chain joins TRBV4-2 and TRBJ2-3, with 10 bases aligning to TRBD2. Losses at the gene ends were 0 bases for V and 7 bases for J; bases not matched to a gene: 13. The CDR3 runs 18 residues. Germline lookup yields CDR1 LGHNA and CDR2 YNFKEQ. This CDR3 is CASSQDDPRLAGPNTQYF. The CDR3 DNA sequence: TGTGCCAGCAGCCAAGATGACCCTCGACTAGCGGGCCCAAATACGCAGTATTTT.

CDR3 loop: CASSFLQGWEKETQYF. The CDR3 coding sequence is TGTGCCAGCAGCTTCCTCCAGGGTTGGGAGAAAGAGACCCAGTACTTC. This rearrangement joins TRBV5-5 to TRBJ2-5; the D gene could be TRBD1 or TRBD2 (5 bases each). Germline CDR1 SGHKS, CDR2 YYEKEE (reference sequence). This CDR3 contains 16 residues. The germline V and J ends were trimmed by 2 bases and 3 bases, with 17 bases remaining between them. Drawing the rest from reference TRBV5-5 and TRBJ2-5, the complete variable domain is DAGVTQSPTHLIKTRGQQVTLRCSPISGHKSVSWYQQVLGQGPQFIFQYYEKEERGRGNFPDRFSARQFPNYSSELNVNALLLGDSALYLCASSFLQGWEKETQYFGPGTRLLVL.

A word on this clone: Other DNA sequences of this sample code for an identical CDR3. The DNA of the CDR3 is TGTGCCAGCAGTTTTAGCGGGAGGGTCTACGAGCAGTACTTC. This gives the protein CASSFSGRVYEQYF. The chain is built from TRBV27 and TRBJ2-7; TRBD2 aligns across 11 bases. CDR3 length: 14 amino acids. Germline CDR1 reads MNHEY; CDR2 reads SMNVEV (reference sequence). With V trimmed by 3 bases and J by 3 bases, 1 base remained unmatched.

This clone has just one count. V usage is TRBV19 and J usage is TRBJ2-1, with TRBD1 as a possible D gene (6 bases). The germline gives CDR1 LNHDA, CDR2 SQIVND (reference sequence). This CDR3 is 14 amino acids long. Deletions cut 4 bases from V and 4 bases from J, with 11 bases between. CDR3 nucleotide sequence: TGTGCCAGTAGTACCACACAGGGTTACAATGAGCAGTTCTTC. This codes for CASSTTQGYNEQFF.

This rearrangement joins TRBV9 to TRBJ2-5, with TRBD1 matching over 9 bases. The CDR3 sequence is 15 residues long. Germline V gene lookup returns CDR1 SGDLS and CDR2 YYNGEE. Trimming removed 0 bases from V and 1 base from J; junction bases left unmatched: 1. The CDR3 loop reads CASSVGGQGQETQYF. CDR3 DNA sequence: TGTGCCAGCAGCGTAGGGGGACAGGGCCAAGAGACCCAGTACTTC.

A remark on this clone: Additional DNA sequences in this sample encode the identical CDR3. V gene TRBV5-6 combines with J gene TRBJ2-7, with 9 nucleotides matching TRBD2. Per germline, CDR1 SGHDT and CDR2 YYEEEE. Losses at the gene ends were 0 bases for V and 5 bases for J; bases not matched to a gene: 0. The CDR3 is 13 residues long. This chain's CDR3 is CASSLVAGDEQYF. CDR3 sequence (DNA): TGTGCCAGCAGCTTGGTAGCGGGAGACGAGCAGTACTTC.

The CDR3 sequence: CASSGGTGQVGSPGDEQYF. CDR3 bases: TGCGCCAGCAGCGGAGGGACAGGGCAGGTCGGTTCCCCCGGAGACGAGCAGTACTTC. The chain employs TRBV5-1 and TRBJ2-7; 9 bases fit TRBD1. The germline V gene encodes CDR1 SGHRS and CDR2 YFSETQ. CDR3 length: 19 amino acids. Trimming removed 4 bases from V and 5 bases from J; junction bases left unmatched: 22.

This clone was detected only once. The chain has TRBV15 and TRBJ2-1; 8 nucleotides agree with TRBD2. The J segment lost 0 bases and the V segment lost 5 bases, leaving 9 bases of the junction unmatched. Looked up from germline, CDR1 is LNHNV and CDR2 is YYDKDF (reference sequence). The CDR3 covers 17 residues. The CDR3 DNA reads TGTGCCACCAGCGGTCGACTAGCGACTTCCTCCTACAATGAGCAGTTCTTC. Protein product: CATSGRLATSSYNEQFF. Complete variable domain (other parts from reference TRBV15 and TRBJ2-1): DAMVIQNPRYQVTQFGKPVTLSCSQTLNHNVMYWYQQKSSQAPKLLFHYYDKDFNNEADTPDNFQSRRPNTSFCFLDIRSPGLGDTAMYLCATSGRLATSSYNEQFFGPGTRLTVL.

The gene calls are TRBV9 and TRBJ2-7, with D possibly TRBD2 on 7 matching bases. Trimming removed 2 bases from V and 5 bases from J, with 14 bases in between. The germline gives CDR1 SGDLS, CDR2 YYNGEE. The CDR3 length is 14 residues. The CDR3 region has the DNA TGTGCCAGCAGCGTCGACGGGGGGCCGAACGAGCAGTACTTC. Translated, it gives CASSVDGGPNEQYF.

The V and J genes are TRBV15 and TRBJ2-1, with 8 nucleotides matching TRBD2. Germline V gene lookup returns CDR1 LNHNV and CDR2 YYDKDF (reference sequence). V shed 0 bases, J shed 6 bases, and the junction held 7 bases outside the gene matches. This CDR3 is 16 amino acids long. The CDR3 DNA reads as TGTGCCACCAGCAGAGATCGGGGGGGCAGCAGCAATGAGCAGTTCTTC. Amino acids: CATSRDRGGSSNEQFF.